What follows are 23 T cell receptor beta chains derived from one specimen sequenced in a study of OX40 agonist ivuxolimab in advanced cancers. Measured with immunoSEQ multiplex PCR; TCRdb has only the in-frame clones, and not every one. The table includes under 140,000 clones, about nine tenths detected once. The starting material was CD4+ or CD8+ T cells sorted from blood, obtained in a trial of the OX40 agonist ivuxolimab. These TCRs come from an adult with an advanced solid tumor such as melanoma, head and neck, liver or kidney cancer.

This clone was seen just once. The chain is built from TRBV30 and TRBJ2-7, with no clear D. CDR3 length equals 13 residues. CDR1 and CDR2 from the germline V gene are GTSNPN and SVGIG (reference sequence). With 2 bases removed from V and 6 bases from J, the gap between germline ends came to 14 bases. The DNA for the CDR3 is TGTGCCTGGAGTCCTGGCCGGGTCCGCGAGCAGTACTTC. Translating it yields CAWSPGRVREQYF.

Points on this clone: Other DNA sequences in the same sample also yield this CDR3. The chain carries TRBV28 and TRBJ2-7; D gene unclear. The CDR3 covers 12 residues. The ends were cut back, 4 bases at V and 2 bases at J, with 6 bases in the middle. Germline loops: CDR1 MDHEN, CDR2 SYDVKM. CDR3 sequence reads: CASSSHPYEQYF. CDR3 in DNA: TGTGCCAGCAGTTCCCATCCCTACGAGCAGTACTTC.

The V call is TRBV14, the J call TRBJ2-2, with D tentatively TRBD2 (6 bases). V was pared by 4 bases and J by 8 bases, with 11 bases between. The germline V gene encodes CDR1 SGHDN and CDR2 FVKESK. The CDR3 is 13 residues long. Written as DNA, the CDR3 is TGTGCCAGCAGCCCGAGCCGGGAGGGGGAGCTGTTTTTT. The encoded protein is CASSPSREGELFF.

The DNA for the CDR3 is TGTGCCAGCATCGGGGGGAACTATGGCTACACCTTC. This sequence encodes CASIGGNYGYTF. The chain couples TRBV6-1 to TRBJ1-2; a weak D match, TRBD1 (5 bases). Trimming shortened V by 7 bases and J by 2 bases, and 8 bases separated the two germline ends. CDR1 and CDR2 (germline): MNHNS, SASEGT. The CDR3 runs to 12 residues.

The chain employs TRBV5-1 and TRBJ2-5; TRBD1 agrees at 8 bases. The tail of the sequence fits TRBJ2-7 better, so the J call may be wrong. The germline CDR1 and CDR2 sequences are SGHRS and YFSETQ. The CDR3 covers 15 residues. The DNA for the CDR3 is TGCGCCAGCAGCCAGGGACAGGTTAGCTCCTACGAGCAGTACTTC. This sequence encodes CASSQGQVSSYEQYF.

The gene calls are TRBV7-9 and TRBJ1-5; the D is unclear. The CDR3 loop spans 14 amino acids. V was shortened by 2 bases and J by 1 base, with 6 bases between the two germline ends. Germline CDR1 reads SEHNR; CDR2 reads FQNEAQ (reference sequence). CDR3 loop: CASSLSESNQPQHF. CDR3 nucleotides: TGTGCCAGCAGCTTATCAGAGAGCAATCAGCCCCAGCATTTT. Supplemented by reference TRBV7-9 and TRBJ1-5, the full variable domain reads DTGVSQNPRHKITKRGQNVTFRCDPISEHNRLYWYRQTLGQGPEFLTYFQNEAQLEKSRLLSDRFSAERPKGSFSTLEIQRTEQGDSAMYLCASSLSESNQPQHFGDGTRLSIL.

The gene calls are TRBV5-1 and TRBJ1-1; TRBD1 is a possible D gene (5 bases). The V and J ends lost 0 bases and 6 bases respectively, with 15 bases between them. Germline CDR1 is SGHRS and CDR2 is YFSETQ. The CDR3 loop spans 15 amino acids. CDR3 in amino acids: CASSLGSRGWSEAFF. CDR3 nucleotides: TGCGCCAGCAGCTTGGGGAGTAGGGGCTGGTCTGAAGCTTTCTTT.

The CDR3 here is CASSQESPRGASNEKLFF. The CDR3 DNA sequence: TGCGCCAGCAGCCAAGAGTCCCCTCGTGGGGCGTCTAATGAAAAACTGTTTTTT. The rearrangement uses TRBV4-3 and TRBJ1-4, with a possible D match to TRBD1 (5 bases). The CDR3 sequence is 18 residues long. V lost 0 bases and J 3 bases, leaving 17 bases between the germline ends. Germline V gives CDR1 LGHNA, CDR2 YSLEER.

V is TRBV29-1 and J is TRBJ1-2; a weak D match, TRBD1 (6 bases). Trimming took 1 base from V and 7 from J, leaving 16 bases between them. From germline, CDR1 is SQVTM and CDR2 ANQGSEA. This CDR3 spans 14 amino acids. CDR3 region: CSVEGEGVSGGYTF. The CDR3 coding sequence is TGCAGCGTTGAAGGGGAGGGGGTTTCGGGTGGCTACACCTTC.

The rearrangement links TRBV5-5 to TRBJ1-1; TRBD1 is a possible D gene (5 bases). The CDR3 runs to 17 residues. Trimming pared 4 bases from V and 3 bases from J, leaving 22 bases between. Germline lookup yields CDR1 SGHKS and CDR2 YYEKEE (reference sequence). The CDR3 loop is CASSPGWGRIGYTEAFF. The CDR3 DNA reads TGTGCCAGCAGCCCTGGATGGGGGAGAATAGGGTACACTGAAGCTTTCTTT.

This sequence joins TRBV19 and TRBJ1-5; D not resolved. V was clipped by 0 bases and J by 0 bases, with 9 bases between them. Germline V CDR1 and CDR2: LNHDA, SQIVND (reference sequence). The length of the CDR3 is 16 residues. The CDR3, as DNA: TGTGCCAGTAGTATAGAGGGGTCTTTTAGCAATCAGCCCCAGCATTTT. It specifies CASSIEGSFSNQPQHF.

V is TRBV2 and J is TRBJ1-5; the D is unclear. Germline values: CDR1 SNHLY, CDR2 FYNNEI. V shed 5 bases and J shed 5 bases, with 10 bases lying between them. The CDR3 contains 13 residues. The chain's CDR3 is CASSTEGHQPQHF. As DNA, the CDR3 is TGTGCCAGCAGTACCGAAGGGCATCAGCCCCAGCATTTT.

The V and J genes are TRBV4-3 and TRBJ2-7, with D perhaps being TRBD1 or TRBD2 (6 bases each). CDR3 length: 15 residues. Germline assignment: CDR1 LGHNA and CDR2 YSLEER. Trimming left V 0 bases short and J 6 bases short, with 15 bases between. This CDR3 reads CASSQDGGLSGEQYF. CDR3 nucleotides: TGCGCCAGCAGCCAAGACGGGGGCCTCTCCGGCGAGCAGTACTTC.

This chain links TRBV7-2 with TRBJ2-1, with 10 positions matching TRBD2. Trimming cost V 2 bases and J 7 bases; bases outside gene matches: 8. In germline, CDR1 is SGHTA, CDR2 FQGNSA. The CDR3 length is 16 residues. CDR3 in amino acids: CASSLKASGSRNEQFF. The CDR3 DNA is TGTGCCAGCAGCTTAAAAGCTAGCGGGAGTCGGAATGAGCAGTTCTTC.

This chain connects TRBV4-1 to TRBJ2-1; 9 bases align to TRBD1. The CDR3 has 15 amino acids. The V gene's germline CDR1 is MGHRA and CDR2 YSYEKL. With V trimmed by 7 bases and J by 2 bases, 6 bases remained unmatched. CDR3 loop: CASNSQGATYNEQFF. The DNA of the CDR3 is TGCGCCAGCAACTCACAGGGGGCTACCTACAATGAGCAGTTCTTC.

The V and J genes are TRBV6-1 and TRBJ2-1; D uncertain. The germline V gene has CDR1 MNHNS and CDR2 SASEGT. V was pared by 5 bases and J by 6 bases, with 8 bases between. CDR3 length: 12 residues. CDR3 bases: TGTGCCAGCAGTCCCCCCTCCAATGAGCAGTTCTTC. Translation gives CASSPPSNEQFF.

DNA for the CDR3: TGTGCCAGCAGCTTGGACACAAACTATGGCTACACCTTC. As protein: CASSLDTNYGYTF. The chain uses TRBV5-6 and TRBJ1-2; no definite D call. With 0 bases removed from V and 2 bases from J, the gap between germline ends came to 5 bases. Germline-derived CDR1 and CDR2 are SGHDT and YYEEEE. This CDR3 has 13 amino acids. The full variable domain, in which reference TRBV5-6 and TRBJ1-2 provide the parts outside the CDR3, is DAGVTQSPTHLIKTRGQQVTLRCSPKSGHDTVSWYQQALGQGPQFIFQYYEEEERQRGNFPDRFSGHQFPNYSSELNVNALLLGDSALYLCASSLDTNYGYTFGSGTRLTVV.

The gene calls are TRBV28 and TRBJ1-2; TRBD1 matches 9 bases. CDR1 is MDHEN, CDR2 SYDVKM, per germline. The V segment lost 3 bases and the J segment 4 bases; nucleotides outside the gene matches: 9. The CDR3 extends over 16 amino acids. CDR3 residues: CASSFTYYRGLYGYTF. CDR3 DNA: TGTGCCAGCAGTTTTACCTACTACAGGGGGCTCTATGGCTACACCTTC.

This sequence joins TRBV19 and TRBJ1-1; D gene ambiguous. Germline assignment: CDR1 LNHDA and CDR2 SQIVND (reference sequence). Trimming shortened V by 5 bases and J by 8 bases, and 9 bases separated the two germline ends. The CDR3 runs to 11 residues. The CDR3 loop is CASSWVGEAFF. The CDR3 region has the DNA TGTGCCAGTAGTTGGGTAGGAGAAGCTTTCTTT.

In its sample, this clone was seen once. Here the CDR3 reads CASSPQTVGTQGGTYEAFF. Written as DNA, the CDR3 is TGTGCCAGCTCACCTCAAACCGTGGGTACACAGGGGGGCACCTATGAAGCTTTCTTT. The genes are TRBV18 and TRBJ1-1; 8 nucleotides line up with TRBD1. J was trimmed by 7 bases and V by 3 bases; bases with no gene match: 22. The CDR3 contains 19 residues. The germline gives CDR1 KGHSH, CDR2 LQKENI.

This chain connects TRBV7-2 to TRBJ2-3; D may match TRBD1 or TRBD2 (5 bases each). With 4 bases removed from V and 3 bases from J, the gap between germline ends came to 14 bases. CDR1 is SGHTA, CDR2 FQGNSA, per germline. The CDR3 sequence is 15 residues long. CDR3: CASSYGGFRTDTQYF. The DNA of the CDR3 is TGTGCCAGCAGCTATGGGGGTTTTAGGACAGATACGCAGTATTTT.

The V call is TRBV7-7, the J call TRBJ2-7; possibly TRBD2 for D (7 bases). CDR1 and CDR2 from the germline V gene are SSHAT and FNYEAQ (reference sequence). The length of the CDR3 is 13 residues. For the CDR3, the DNA is TGTGCTAGCTCTCCGGGGGGCTTGTACGAGCAGTACTTC. Translating gives CASSPGGLYEQYF.

The rearrangement uses TRBV9 and TRBJ1-1, with TRBD1 matching over 8 bases. The length of the CDR3 is 17 residues. Germline-derived CDR1 and CDR2 are SGDLS and YYNGEE. V lost 0 bases, J lost 0 bases, and 7 bases stayed unmatched. The CDR3 nucleotides read TGTGCCAGCAGCGTAGGGCCAGGGGGCCTTATGAACACTGAAGCTTTCTTT. Residues: CASSVGPGGLMNTEAFF.